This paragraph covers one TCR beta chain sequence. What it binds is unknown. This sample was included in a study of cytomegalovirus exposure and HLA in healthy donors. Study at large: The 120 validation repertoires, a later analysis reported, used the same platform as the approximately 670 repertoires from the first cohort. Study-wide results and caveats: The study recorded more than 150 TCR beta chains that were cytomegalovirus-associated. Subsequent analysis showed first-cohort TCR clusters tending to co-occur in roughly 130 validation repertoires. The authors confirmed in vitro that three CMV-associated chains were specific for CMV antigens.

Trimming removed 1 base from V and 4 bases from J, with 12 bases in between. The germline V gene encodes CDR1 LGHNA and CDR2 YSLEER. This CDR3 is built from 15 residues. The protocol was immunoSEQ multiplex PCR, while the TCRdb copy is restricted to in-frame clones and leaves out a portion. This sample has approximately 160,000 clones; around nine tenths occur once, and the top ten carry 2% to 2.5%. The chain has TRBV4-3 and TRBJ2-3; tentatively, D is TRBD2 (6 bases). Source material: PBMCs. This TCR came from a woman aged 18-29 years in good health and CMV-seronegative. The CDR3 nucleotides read TGCGCCAGCAGCCAAGTTGGAGGGAACGCAGATACGCAGTATTTT. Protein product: CASSQVGGNADTQYF.